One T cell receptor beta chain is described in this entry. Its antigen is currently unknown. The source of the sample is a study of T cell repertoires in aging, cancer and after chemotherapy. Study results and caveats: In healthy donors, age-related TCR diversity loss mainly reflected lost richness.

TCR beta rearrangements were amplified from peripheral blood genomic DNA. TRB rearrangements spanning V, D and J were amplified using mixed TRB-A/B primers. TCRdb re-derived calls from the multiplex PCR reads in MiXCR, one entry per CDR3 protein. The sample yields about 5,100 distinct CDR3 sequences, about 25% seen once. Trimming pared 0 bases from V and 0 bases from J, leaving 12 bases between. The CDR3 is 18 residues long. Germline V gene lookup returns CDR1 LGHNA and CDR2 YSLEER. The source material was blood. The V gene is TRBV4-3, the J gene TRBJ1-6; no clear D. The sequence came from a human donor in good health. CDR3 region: CASSQDDNQSSYNSPLHF. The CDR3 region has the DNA TGCGCCAGCAGCCAAGATGACAACCAGAGCTCCTATAATTCACCCCTCCACTTT.